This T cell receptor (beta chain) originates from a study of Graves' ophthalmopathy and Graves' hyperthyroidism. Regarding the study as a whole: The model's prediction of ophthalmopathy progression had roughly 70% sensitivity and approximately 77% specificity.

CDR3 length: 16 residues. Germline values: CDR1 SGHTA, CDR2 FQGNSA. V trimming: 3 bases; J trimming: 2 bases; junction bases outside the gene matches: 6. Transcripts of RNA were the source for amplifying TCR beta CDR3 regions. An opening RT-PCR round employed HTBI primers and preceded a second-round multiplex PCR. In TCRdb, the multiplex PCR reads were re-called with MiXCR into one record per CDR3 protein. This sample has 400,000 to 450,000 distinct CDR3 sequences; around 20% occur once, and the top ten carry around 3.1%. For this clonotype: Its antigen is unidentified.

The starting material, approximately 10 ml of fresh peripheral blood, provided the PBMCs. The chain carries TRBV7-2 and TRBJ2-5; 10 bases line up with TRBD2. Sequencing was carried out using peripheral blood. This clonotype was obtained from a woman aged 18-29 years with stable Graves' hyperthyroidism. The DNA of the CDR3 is TGTGCCAGCAGCTTTGTAGCGGGGGGCAGACAAGAGACCCAGTACTTC. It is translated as CASSFVAGGRQETQYF.